A selection of T cell receptor beta chains follows, all from one sample in a study of PD-1 blockade in classical Hodgkin lymphoma. Repertoires were generated with immunoSEQ multiplex PCR, while TCRdb's copy carries only in-frame clones and drops some. Found here are roughly 6,900 clones, around 88% of them singletons; the top ten hold 40% to 50%. The sequencing here drew on peripheral blood mononuclear cells (PBMCs), taken before the fourth cycle of nivolumab. The receptors derive from a human donor with classical Hodgkin lymphoma. Each CDR3 is given with its conserved first and last residue. The D gene is left open where the match is weak. The size of a clone is reported for some rows only, either as once, few or many, or as a class for expanded clones.

clone_size: .; d_call: TRBD2; v_call: TRBV7-8; j_call: TRBJ2-1; cdr3_aa: CASSSSGGTYNEQFF; cdr3_nt: TGTGCCAGCAGCTCGAGCGGGGGGACTTACAATGAGCAGTTCTTC
clone_size: .; d_call: TRBD2; v_call: TRBV4-1; j_call: TRBJ2-1; cdr3_aa: CASSQGPSGRDEQFF; cdr3_nt: TGCGCCAGCAGCCAAGGCCCTAGCGGGAGGGATGAGCAGTTCTTC
clone_size: .; d_call: .; v_call: TRBV18; j_call: TRBJ1-1; cdr3_aa: CASSPSQGNTEAFF; cdr3_nt: TGTGCCAGCTCACCATCCCAGGGCAACACTGAAGCTTTCTTT
clone_size: .; d_call: TRBD1; v_call: TRBV7-9; j_call: TRBJ1-1; cdr3_aa: CASSLQQGDTEAFF; cdr3_nt: TGTGCCAGCAGCCTGCAACAGGGGGACACTGAAGCTTTCTTT
clone_size: .; d_call: .; v_call: TRBV29-1; j_call: TRBJ1-2; cdr3_aa: CSVGSLGIYGYTF; cdr3_nt: TGCAGCGTTGGGTCCTTGGGGATCTATGGCTACACCTTC
clone_size: .; d_call: .; v_call: TRBV18; j_call: TRBJ2-3; cdr3_aa: CASSRWGTDTQYF; cdr3_nt: TGTGCCAGCTCACGCTGGGGCACAGATACGCAGTATTTT
clone_size: few; d_call: .; v_call: TRBV5-1; j_call: TRBJ1-1; cdr3_aa: CASSIENTEAFF; cdr3_nt: TGCGCCAGCTCGATAGAGAACACTGAAGCTTTCTTT
clone_size: once; d_call: .; v_call: TRBV7-2; j_call: TRBJ2-3; cdr3_aa: CASSLAGSTDTQYF; cdr3_nt: TGTGCCAGCAGCTTAGCAGGGAGCACAGATACGCAGTATTTT
clone_size: .; d_call: .; v_call: TRBV6-5; j_call: TRBJ1-2; cdr3_aa: CASSVSLGGYGYTF; cdr3_nt: TGTGCCAGCAGTGTCTCCTTAGGAGGCTATGGCTACACCTTC
clone_size: .; d_call: TRBD1; v_call: TRBV9; j_call: TRBJ2-5; cdr3_aa: CASSAGRWGTGGWETQYF; cdr3_nt: TGTGCCAGCAGCGCAGGAAGGTGGGGGACAGGGGGCTGGGAGACCCAGTACTTC
clone_size: .; d_call: .; v_call: TRBV7-9; j_call: TRBJ1-1; cdr3_aa: CASSSSRLPASNTEAFF; cdr3_nt: TGTGCCAGCAGCTCTAGCCGACTACCAGCCTCGAACACTGAAGCTTTCTTT
clone_size: .; d_call: .; v_call: TRBV5-1; j_call: TRBJ2-3; cdr3_aa: CASSLAGGADTQYF; cdr3_nt: TGCGCCAGCAGCTTGGCGGGGGGCGCAGATACGCAGTATTTT
clone_size: .; d_call: TRBD1; v_call: TRBV7-9; j_call: TRBJ1-5; cdr3_aa: CASSLGPRDRLYSNQPQHF; cdr3_nt: TGTGCCAGCAGCTTAGGACCCCGGGACAGACTTTATAGCAATCAGCCCCAGCATTTT
clone_size: .; d_call: .; v_call: TRBV5-1; j_call: TRBJ1-1; cdr3_aa: CASSLSEVTEAFF; cdr3_nt: TGCGCCAGCAGCTTATCGGAAGTCACTGAAGCTTTCTTT
clone_size: once; d_call: .; v_call: TRBV5-4; j_call: TRBJ2-5; cdr3_aa: CASSLVAEPQETQYF; cdr3_nt: TGTGCCAGCAGCTTGGTTGCGGAGCCCCAAGAGACCCAGTACTTC
clone_size: .; d_call: .; v_call: TRBV4-1; j_call: TRBJ2-5; cdr3_aa: CASSQVDAKGTQYF; cdr3_nt: TGCGCCAGCAGCCAAGTAGACGCGAAAGGGACCCAGTACTTC
clone_size: .; d_call: .; v_call: TRBV13; j_call: TRBJ2-4; cdr3_aa: CASSLLRSGVRAKNIQYF; cdr3_nt: TGTGCCAGCAGCTTACTCAGGTCCGGGGTTAGAGCCAAAAACATTCAGTACTTC
clone_size: .; d_call: TRBD1; v_call: TRBV5-4; j_call: TRBJ1-1; cdr3_aa: CASRGDRVNTEAFF; cdr3_nt: TGTGCCAGCAGGGGGGACAGGGTAAACACTGAAGCTTTCTTT
clone_size: .; d_call: TRBD1; v_call: TRBV5-6; j_call: TRBJ1-3; cdr3_aa: CASSLRGQGIRNTIYF; cdr3_nt: TGTGCCAGCAGCTTACGGGGACAGGGAATTCGAAACACCATATATTTT
clone_size: .; d_call: .; v_call: TRBV2; j_call: TRBJ2-3; cdr3_aa: CASTLAEDTQYF; cdr3_nt: TGTGCCAGCACCCTCGCGGAGGATACGCAGTATTTT
clone_size: once; d_call: .; v_call: TRBV6-5; j_call: TRBJ1-5; cdr3_aa: CASSFSSRGGQPQHF; cdr3_nt: TGTGCCAGCAGTTTCTCCAGCCGGGGGGGTCAGCCCCAGCATTTT
clone_size: .; d_call: .; v_call: TRBV7-9; j_call: TRBJ1-3; cdr3_aa: CASSLWGSSGNTIYF; cdr3_nt: TGTGCCAGCAGCCTCTGGGGGTCTAGTGGAAACACCATATATTTT
clone_size: once; d_call: .; v_call: TRBV5-6; j_call: TRBJ2-3; cdr3_aa: CASLTGGHYQDTQYF; cdr3_nt: TGTGCCTCCCTCACCGGGGGACACTATCAAGATACGCAGTATTTT
clone_size: .; d_call: .; v_call: TRBV7-9; j_call: TRBJ1-4; cdr3_aa: CASSPGRGRTEKLFF; cdr3_nt: TGTGCCAGCAGCCCGGGCAGGGGCAGAACTGAAAAACTGTTTTTT
clone_size: .; d_call: .; v_call: TRBV5-1; j_call: TRBJ2-5; cdr3_aa: CASSRTAQETQYF; cdr3_nt: TGCGCCAGCAGTAGGACAGCCCAAGAGACCCAGTACTTC
clone_size: .; d_call: .; v_call: TRBV6-6; j_call: TRBJ1-2; cdr3_aa: CASSDRSLDYGYTF; cdr3_nt: TGTGCCAGCAGCGACAGGTCTCTTGACTATGGCTACACCTTC
clone_size: .; d_call: TRBD1; v_call: TRBV2; j_call: TRBJ1-1; cdr3_aa: CASRDRSTNTEAFF; cdr3_nt: TGTGCCAGCAGGGACAGGTCTACTAACACTGAAGCTTTCTTT
clone_size: .; d_call: .; v_call: TRBV7-2; j_call: TRBJ1-2; cdr3_aa: CASSLEPSQRVNGYTF; cdr3_nt: TGTGCCAGCAGCTTAGAGCCTTCACAGAGGGTCAATGGCTACACCTTC
clone_size: .; d_call: .; v_call: TRBV30; j_call: TRBJ1-1; cdr3_aa: CAWKGGGNTEAFF; cdr3_nt: TGTGCCTGGAAAGGGGGAGGGAACACTGAAGCTTTCTTT
clone_size: .; d_call: .; v_call: TRBV5-1; j_call: TRBJ2-3; cdr3_aa: CASSLGNTDTQYF; cdr3_nt: TGCGCCAGCAGCTTGGGGAACACAGATACGCAGTATTTT
clone_size: .; d_call: .; v_call: TRBV5-6; j_call: TRBJ1-2; cdr3_aa: CASSPWYTGPLGTF; cdr3_nt: TGTGCCAGCAGCCCGTGGTATACAGGGCCCCTTGGCACCTTC
clone_size: .; d_call: TRBD2; v_call: TRBV11-2; j_call: TRBJ2-5; cdr3_aa: CASSSPTSPLETQYF; cdr3_nt: TGTGCCAGCAGCAGCCCGACTAGCCCATTGGAGACCCAGTACTTC
clone_size: .; d_call: TRBD2; v_call: TRBV10-1; j_call: TRBJ2-3; cdr3_aa: CASSEGQREGDTQYF; cdr3_nt: TGCGCCAGCAGTGAGGGCCAGCGGGAGGGAGATACGCAGTATTTT
clone_size: .; d_call: .; v_call: TRBV11-2; j_call: TRBJ1-5; cdr3_aa: CASSLTGLRQPQHF; cdr3_nt: TGTGCCAGCAGCTTAACGGGGTTGCGTCAGCCCCAGCATTTT
clone_size: .; d_call: .; v_call: TRBV5-1; j_call: TRBJ2-1; cdr3_aa: CASSLEGGTYNEQFF; cdr3_nt: TGCGCCAGCAGCTTGGAAGGGGGGACCTACAATGAGCAGTTCTTC
clone_size: .; d_call: .; v_call: TRBV11-3; j_call: TRBJ1-5; cdr3_aa: CASSLLSRRGRSNQPQHF; cdr3_nt: TGTGCCAGCAGCTTACTTTCCCGAAGGGGAAGGAGCAATCAGCCCCAGCATTTT
clone_size: .; d_call: .; v_call: TRBV7-3; j_call: TRBJ2-3; cdr3_aa: CASSFGQRDTQYF; cdr3_nt: TGTGCCAGCAGCTTCGGACAGCGGGATACGCAGTATTTT
clone_size: .; d_call: TRBD2; v_call: TRBV28; j_call: TRBJ2-3; cdr3_aa: CASSLEGGGADTQYF; cdr3_nt: TGTGCCAGCAGTTTAGAAGGCGGGGGGGCAGATACGCAGTATTTT
clone_size: .; d_call: TRBD1; v_call: TRBV5-1; j_call: TRBJ1-1; cdr3_aa: CASSRQQGANTEAFF; cdr3_nt: TGCGCCAGCAGCCGGCAGCAGGGGGCGAACACTGAAGCTTTCTTT
clone_size: few; d_call: .; v_call: TRBV19; j_call: TRBJ1-2; cdr3_aa: CASSSLNRDGGYTF; cdr3_nt: TGTGCCAGTAGTTCCCTTAACAGGGACGGAGGCTACACCTTC
clone_size: few; d_call: TRBD2; v_call: TRBV5-1; j_call: TRBJ2-5; cdr3_aa: CASSLGRVISGETQYF; cdr3_nt: TGCGCCAGCAGCTTGGGTCGCGTGATTAGCGGGGAGACCCAGTACTTC
clone_size: .; d_call: TRBD2; v_call: TRBV7-9; j_call: TRBJ2-4; cdr3_aa: CASSSGTSALNIQYF; cdr3_nt: TGTGCCAGCAGCTCCGGGACTAGCGCTTTAAACATTCAGTACTTC
clone_size: .; d_call: .; v_call: TRBV18; j_call: TRBJ2-5; cdr3_aa: CASSPLIGAGSQETQYF; cdr3_nt: TGTGCCAGCTCACCACTTATTGGTGCGGGGAGCCAAGAGACCCAGTACTTC
clone_size: once; d_call: .; v_call: TRBV7-2; j_call: TRBJ2-5; cdr3_aa: CASSLEVKTQYF; cdr3_nt: TGTGCCAGCAGCTTAGAGGTTAAGACCCAGTACTTC
clone_size: few; d_call: .; v_call: TRBV5-1; j_call: TRBJ1-2; cdr3_aa: CASSLDLYQNYGYTF; cdr3_nt: TGCGCCAGCAGCTTGGACCTATATCAAAACTATGGCTACACCTTC
clone_size: .; d_call: .; v_call: TRBV10-3; j_call: TRBJ1-2; cdr3_aa: CAITREANYGYTF; cdr3_nt: TGTGCCATCACTAGGGAGGCCAACTATGGCTACACCTTC
clone_size: .; d_call: TRBD1; v_call: TRBV6-1; j_call: TRBJ1-1; cdr3_aa: CASSRTGASTEAFF; cdr3_nt: TGTGCCAGCAGTAGGACAGGGGCAAGTACTGAAGCTTTCTTT
clone_size: .; d_call: .; v_call: TRBV19; j_call: TRBJ2-1; cdr3_aa: CASSISVLYEQFF; cdr3_nt: TGTGCCAGTAGTATATCAGTCCTCTATGAGCAGTTCTTC
clone_size: few; d_call: TRBD1; v_call: TRBV28; j_call: TRBJ1-2; cdr3_aa: CASTRTGDGYTF; cdr3_nt: TGTGCCAGCACCCGGACAGGGGATGGCTACACCTTC
clone_size: .; d_call: .; v_call: TRBV7-2; j_call: TRBJ2-2; cdr3_aa: CASSLQPGRVRTGELFF; cdr3_nt: TGTGCCAGCAGCTTACAACCGGGACGGGTACGGACCGGGGAGCTGTTTTTT
clone_size: .; d_call: .; v_call: TRBV19; j_call: TRBJ1-1; cdr3_aa: CASNWGHLTFTFF; cdr3_nt: TGTGCCAGTAATTGGGGACATTTGACATTTACTTTCTTT
clone_size: .; d_call: .; v_call: TRBV14; j_call: TRBJ1-1; cdr3_aa: CASSQFRSVYTEAFF; cdr3_nt: TGTGCCAGCAGCCAATTTCGTTCAGTCTACACTGAAGCTTTCTTT
clone_size: .; d_call: .; v_call: TRBV7-6; j_call: TRBJ2-3; cdr3_aa: CASRIGPAVDTQYF; cdr3_nt: TGTGCCAGCAGGATCGGGCCTGCGGTGGATACGCAGTATTTT
clone_size: .; d_call: TRBD1; v_call: TRBV5-1; j_call: TRBJ2-2; cdr3_aa: CASSFGTGGTGELFF; cdr3_nt: TGCGCCAGCAGCTTTGGGACAGGGGGCACCGGGGAGCTGTTTTTT
clone_size: .; d_call: .; v_call: TRBV20-1; j_call: TRBJ1-1; cdr3_aa: CSAPRGPEAFF; cdr3_nt: TGCAGTGCTCCTAGGGGACCTGAAGCTTTCTTT
clone_size: few; d_call: .; v_call: TRBV7-7; j_call: TRBJ2-3; cdr3_aa: CASSERWATDTQYF; cdr3_nt: TGTGCCAGCAGCGAACGGTGGGCGACAGATACGCAGTATTTT
clone_size: hyperexpanded; d_call: .; v_call: TRBV5-4; j_call: TRBJ1-1; cdr3_aa: CASSPGRGNTEAFF; cdr3_nt: TGTGCCAGCAGCCCGGGGAGGGGGAACACTGAAGCTTTCTTT